A selection of T cell receptor beta chains follows, all from one sample in a study of blood T cell repertoires in COVID-19. Clones were read by immunoSEQ multiplex PCR, and TCRdb kept only the in-frame ones, dropping some. This table holds 200,000 to 250,000 clones, roughly four fifths found once. Sequencing input: PBMCs or T cells enriched from blood (not recorded which). These receptors all stem from a woman aged 55-75 years who had recovered from COVID-19. Each CDR3 is given with its conserved first and last residue.

CDR3: CASSGGQGVNQPQHF; length: 15; V: TRBV19; J: TRBJ1-5
CDR3: CASSPRRDNPTDTQYF; length: 16; V: TRBV7-9; J: TRBJ2-3
CDR3: CASSSGLHYEQYF; length: 13; V: TRBV7-2; J: TRBJ2-7
CDR3: CATRLRLAGYEQYF; length: 14; V: TRBV24-1; J: TRBJ2-7
CDR3: CASSLEVTATQYF; length: 13; V: TRBV5-5; J: TRBJ2-5
CDR3: CASSFIPGLLNTGELFF; length: 17; V: TRBV5-6; J: TRBJ2-2
CDR3: CASRQGETQYF; length: 11; V: TRBV12-3/TRBV12-4; J: TRBJ2-5
CDR3: CASSPPGLQNTEAFF; length: 15; V: TRBV7-6; J: TRBJ1-1
CDR3: CASSLTGGYYNEQFF; length: 15; V: TRBV7-9; J: TRBJ2-1
CDR3: CASSPDRDVNEQYF; length: 14; V: TRBV7-9; J: TRBJ2-7
CDR3: CAISEYSGRGTLRAFF; length: 16; V: TRBV10-3; J: TRBJ1-1
CDR3: CASSEASSYNSPLHF; length: 15; V: TRBV5-1; J: TRBJ1-6
CDR3: CASSLSPTAYTEAFF; length: 15; V: TRBV27; J: TRBJ1-1
CDR3: CASSPLEYGYTF; length: 12; V: TRBV12-3/TRBV12-4; J: TRBJ1-2
CDR3: CASSPEGGHGTDTQYF; length: 16; V: TRBV18; J: TRBJ2-3
CDR3: CASRHSRGLGDTQYF; length: 15; V: TRBV6-5; J: TRBJ2-3
CDR3: CASSLAAGTDTQYF; length: 14; V: TRBV11-3; J: TRBJ2-3
CDR3: CASRRTSGGRNTGELFF; length: 17; V: TRBV4-3; J: TRBJ2-2
CDR3: CASSQTGQGFTEAFF; length: 15; V: TRBV7-9; J: TRBJ1-1
CDR3: CASSDAGGGSYNEQFF; length: 16; V: TRBV6-1; J: TRBJ2-1
CDR3: CASSRGTSGAPSFQYF; length: 16; V: TRBV3-1/TRBV3-2; J: TRBJ2-7
CDR3: CASSPTGDEQFF; length: 12; V: TRBV7-3; J: TRBJ2-1
CDR3: CASSYERTRTDTQYF; length: 15; V: TRBV6-2/TRBV6-3; J: TRBJ2-3
CDR3: CASSRRTGAYTEAFF; length: 15; V: TRBV7-8; J: TRBJ1-1
CDR3: CASSPGRVDYGYTF; length: 14; V: TRBV11-2; J: TRBJ1-2
CDR3: CASSLGQDNSPLHF; length: 14; V: TRBV3-1/TRBV3-2; J: TRBJ1-6
CDR3: CASTAQGADRETQYF; length: 15; V: TRBV7-6; J: TRBJ2-5
CDR3: CASRSFQETQYF; length: 12; V: TRBV6-5; J: TRBJ2-5
CDR3: CASSQQGARGYTF; length: 13; V: TRBV3-1/TRBV3-2; J: TRBJ1-2
CDR3: CASSQEGDSSMRYTF; length: 15; V: TRBV3-1/TRBV3-2; J: TRBJ1-2
CDR3: CASSYIRLAGVHEQFF; length: 16; V: TRBV11-2; J: TRBJ2-1
CDR3: CASSLGQMNTEAFF; length: 14; V: TRBV5-1; J: TRBJ1-1
CDR3: CASSKCGTQARGYTF; length: 15; V: TRBV21-1; J: TRBJ1-2
CDR3: CASSEGTNVETQYF; length: 14; V: TRBV6-1; J: TRBJ2-5
CDR3: CASSIQAGVYNEQFF; length: 15; V: TRBV19; J: TRBJ2-1
CDR3: CASSYGLAGRETQYF; length: 15; V: TRBV6-2/TRBV6-3; J: TRBJ2-5
CDR3: CASSQERANYGYTF; length: 14; V: TRBV4-2; J: TRBJ1-2
CDR3: CASKPRRSQETQYF; length: 14; V: TRBV2; J: TRBJ2-5
CDR3: CASSPRQGGRNTEAFF; length: 16; V: TRBV19; J: TRBJ1-1
CDR3: CASSFKGGLNTEAFF; length: 15; V: TRBV7-9; J: TRBJ1-1
CDR3: CASSSMDRGHEQFF; length: 14; V: TRBV13; J: TRBJ2-1
CDR3: CASRGLQGRYGYTF; length: 14; V: TRBV12-2; J: TRBJ1-2
CDR3: CASSPSGTGVYGYTF; length: 15; V: TRBV4-1; J: TRBJ1-2
CDR3: CASSISMTDYYGYTF; length: 15; V: TRBV19; J: TRBJ1-2